Shown below are 7 T cell receptor beta chains from a single sample sequenced in a study of human T cells and chemical hapten exposure. The time point: patch test 1, 2 weeks after DPC sensitization. Regarding treatment: therapeutic diphenylcyclopropenone sensitization with weekly scalp DPC. TCRdb called the RACE reads again in MiXCR, with one record for every CDR3 protein. The data contain fewer than 200,000 distinct CDR3 sequences, approximately 20% of them seen just once; the ten biggest clones take up about 6.7%. Sequencing used whole blood, obtained in connection with sensitization to the hapten diphenylcyclopropenone (DPC). The source of these receptors is a woman between 50 and 59 years old with alopecia areata. Some clones in this sample may be carry-over from other donors' samples.

This clonotype was counted a few times. The chain is built from TRBV29-1 and TRBJ2-4; no definite D call. CDR3 length: 12 residues. V lost 7 bases, J lost 0 bases, and 7 bases lay in between. CDR1 is SQVTM and CDR2 is ANQGSEA in the germline V gene. The chain's CDR3 is CSGVLAKNIQYF. The CDR3 DNA is TGCAGCGGGGTACTAGCCAAAAACATTCAGTACTTC.

About this clonotype: It is likely a read error, because the conserved phenylalanine at the end of the CDR3 is missing. This rearrangement joins TRBV11-2 to TRBJ2-2; TRBD1 is a possible D gene (5 bases). The V gene's germline CDR1 is SGHAT and CDR2 FQNNGV. V was trimmed by 3 bases and J by 7 bases, leaving 15 bases between them. CDR3 length equals 15 residues. The CDR3 spells CASSFGQGPIGELFL. The CDR3 region has the DNA TGTGCCAGCAGCTTCGGGCAGGGCCCTATCGGGGAGCTGTTTCTT.

This clonotype has only a few counts. The V gene is TRBV6-5, the J gene TRBJ1-1; D may be TRBD1 (6 bases). Trimming left V 11 bases short and J 0 bases short, with 13 bases between. Germline CDR1 reads MNHEY; CDR2 reads SVGAGI. The CDR3 is 13 residues long. CDR3 in DNA: TGTGCCTCCAGTAGGGGGATGAACACTGAAGCTTTCTTT. Encoded protein: CASSRGMNTEAFF.

This clonotype showed up just a few times. V usage is TRBV5-1 and J usage is TRBJ1-1; 8 bases are a match to TRBD1. The J segment lost 3 bases and the V segment lost 9 bases, leaving 10 bases of the junction unmatched. CDR1 and CDR2 (germline): SGHRS, YFSETQ. The CDR3 is 14 amino acids. CDR3 DNA: TGCGCCACCTCGGGACAGGTGGGGGACACTGAAGCTTTCTTT. Translation gives CATSGQVGDTEAFF.

This clonotype was seen more than once but under ten times. The chain links TRBV2 to TRBJ2-1, with a possible D match to TRBD2 (6 bases). CDR3 length equals 13 residues. With 8 bases removed from V and 2 bases from J, the gap between germline ends came to 10 bases. Germline V gene lookup returns CDR1 SNHLY and CDR2 FYNNEI. CDR3: CASRDFAYNEQFF. The DNA of the CDR3 is TGTGCCAGCCGGGACTTTGCCTACAATGAGCAGTTCTTC.

This clonotype was counted only a few times. The gene calls are TRBV15 and TRBJ2-4; TRBD2 aligns across 8 bases. CDR3 size: 14 residues. V trimming: 3 bases; J trimming: 8 bases; junction bases outside the gene matches: 6. From germline, CDR1 is LNHNV and CDR2 YYDKDF (reference sequence). CDR3 in amino acids: CATSSGGTSHIQYF. DNA of the CDR3: TGTGCCACCAGCAGTGGCGGGACTAGTCACATTCAGTACTTC.

CDR3 DNA: TGTGCCAGCACGGGGACTAGCGGGAGCTGGGGTTGGGAGACCCAGTACTTC. This gives the protein CASTGTSGSWGWETQYF. This chain uses TRBV27 with TRBJ2-5, with 14 bases identical to TRBD2. With V trimmed by 7 bases and J by 5 bases, 12 bases remained unmatched. From germline, CDR1 is MNHEY and CDR2 SMNVEV (reference sequence). This CDR3 is built from 17 residues.